This TCR beta chain was captured by sequencing in a study of memory B cells and T cells in multiple sclerosis. Study-level points and caveats: Clone-set sizes differed between compartments, so shared clonotype counts needed normalization.

Stimulus-free culture yielded autoproliferating CFSE-dim and non-proliferating CFSE-high T cells, each sequenced separately. Replicate wells were pooled after more than six days of stimulus-free culture of approximately 5x10^7 CFSE-labeled PBMCs. The PBMCs received about 0.5 uM CFSE and serum-free culture with no added stimuli. The protocol was immunoSEQ multiplex PCR, while the TCRdb copy is restricted to in-frame clones and leaves out a portion. This sample has roughly 45,000 clones, with around 80% found just once. The CDR3 length is 12 residues. Germline V gene data show CDR1 as SGHRS and CDR2 as YFSETQ. V gave up 0 bases and J gave up 5 bases, with 5 bases separating them. Concerning this clone itself: Its cognate antigen is unknown. At the DNA level, this CDR3 is encoded by other sequences in the same sample as well.

What was sequenced was PBMCs from blood kept in culture. The rearrangement links TRBV5-1 to TRBJ2-5; perhaps TRBD1 as D (5 bases). The TCR sequence derives from a human donor with multiple sclerosis. DNA of the CDR3: TGCGCCAGCAGCTTGGACAGGGAGACCCAGTACTTC. This gives the protein CASSLDRETQYF.